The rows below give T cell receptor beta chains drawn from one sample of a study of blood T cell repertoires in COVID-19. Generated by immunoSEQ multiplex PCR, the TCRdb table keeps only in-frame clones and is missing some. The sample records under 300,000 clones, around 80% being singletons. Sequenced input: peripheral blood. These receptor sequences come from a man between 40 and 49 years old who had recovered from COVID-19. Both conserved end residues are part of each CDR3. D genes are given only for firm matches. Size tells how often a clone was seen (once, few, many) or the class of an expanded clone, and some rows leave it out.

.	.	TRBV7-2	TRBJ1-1	CASSDRGNTEAFF	TGTGCCAGCAGCGATAGGGGGAACACTGAAGCTTTCTTT
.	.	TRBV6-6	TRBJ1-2	CASSSLGGEGYTF	TGTGCCAGCAGCTCCCTGGGGGGAGAGGGCTACACCTTC
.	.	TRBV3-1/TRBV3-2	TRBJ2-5	CASSPRGLAETQYF	TGTGCCAGCAGCCCCCGGGGGTTGGCGGAGACCCAGTACTTC
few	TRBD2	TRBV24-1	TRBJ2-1	CATSDYKTSGVPYNEQFF	TGTGCCACCAGTGACTACAAGACTAGCGGAGTACCTTACAATGAGCAGTTCTTC
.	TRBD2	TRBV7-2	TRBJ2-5	CASSLVGAGGETQYF	TGTGCCAGCAGCTTAGTCGGGGCGGGGGGCGAGACCCAGTACTTC
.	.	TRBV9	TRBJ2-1	CASSVSDNEQFF	TGTGCCAGCAGCGTAAGCGACAATGAGCAGTTCTTC
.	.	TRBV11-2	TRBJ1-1	CASSLIPSTEAFF	TGTGCCAGCAGCTTAATCCCTAGCACTGAAGCTTTCTTT
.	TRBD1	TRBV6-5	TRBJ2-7	CASSYSGQGFFEQYF	TGTGCCAGCAGTTACTCGGGACAGGGGTTTTTCGAGCAGTACTTC
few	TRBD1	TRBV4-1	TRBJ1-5	CASSQGHSRGSNQPQHF	TGCGCCAGCAGCCAAGGCCACTCCAGGGGGAGCAATCAGCCCCAGCATTTT
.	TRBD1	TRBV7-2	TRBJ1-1	CASSFNQGGFAEAFF	TGTGCCAGCAGCTTCAACCAGGGGGGCTTTGCTGAAGCTTTCTTT
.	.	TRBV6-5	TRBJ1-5	CASQRTGNQPQHF	TGTGCCAGCCAACGAACGGGGAATCAGCCCCAGCATTTT
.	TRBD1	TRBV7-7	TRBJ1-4	CASSRDRDEKLFF	TGTGCCAGCAGCCGGGACAGGGACGAAAAACTGTTTTTT
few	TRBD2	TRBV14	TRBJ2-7	CASSQDLGASGRQQYF	TGTGCCAGCAGCCAAGATTTGGGGGCAAGCGGGAGACAGCAGTACTTC
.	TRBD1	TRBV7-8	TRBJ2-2	CASSLLSGTANTGELFF	TGTGCCAGCAGCTTACTATCCGGGACAGCGAACACCGGGGAGCTGTTTTTT
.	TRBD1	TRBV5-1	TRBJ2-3	CASSPDRGRGTDTQYF	TGCGCCAGCAGCCCGGACAGGGGGCGCGGGACAGATACGCAGTATTTT
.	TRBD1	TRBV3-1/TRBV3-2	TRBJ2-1	CASSHIQGGYNEQFF	TGTGCCAGCAGCCATATACAGGGGGGTTACAATGAGCAGTTCTTC
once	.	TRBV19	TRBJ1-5	CASKWYRDSNQPQHF	TGTGCCAGTAAGTGGTACAGGGATAGCAATCAGCCCCAGCATTTT
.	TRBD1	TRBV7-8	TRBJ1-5	CASSFDRVQPQHF	TGTGCCAGCAGCTTTGACAGGGTTCAGCCCCAGCATTTT
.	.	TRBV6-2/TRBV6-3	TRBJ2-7	CASSARFRLERYEQYF	TGTGCCAGCAGCGCCAGATTCAGACTAGAGCGATACGAGCAGTACTTC
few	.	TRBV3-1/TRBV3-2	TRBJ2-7	CASTSRSSGYEQYF	TGTGCCAGCACTTCGAGGAGTAGCGGCTACGAGCAGTACTTC
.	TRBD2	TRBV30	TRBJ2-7	CAWSGGRTVYEQYF	TGTGCCTGGAGTGGCGGGAGGACGGTATACGAGCAGTACTTC
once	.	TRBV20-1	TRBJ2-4	CSLGVKNIQYF	TGCAGCTTAGGAGTAAAAAACATTCAGTACTTC
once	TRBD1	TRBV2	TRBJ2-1	CASRGQGAGFF	TGTGCCAGCAGGGGACAGGGGGCCGGGTTCTTC
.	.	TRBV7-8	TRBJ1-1	CASSLRAGEGNTEAFF	TGTGCCAGCAGCTTACGCGCCGGGGAGGGTAATACTGAAGCTTTCTTT
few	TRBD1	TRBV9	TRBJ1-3	CASSVVQGDTIYF	TGTGCCAGCAGCGTAGTTCAGGGGGACACCATATATTTT
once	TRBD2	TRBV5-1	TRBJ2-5	CASSSGLAGKETQYF	TGCGCCAGCAGCTCGGGACTAGCGGGTAAAGAGACCCAGTACTTC
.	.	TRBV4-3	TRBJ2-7	CASSQNRAAFSYEQYF	TGCGCCAGCAGCCAAAACAGGGCCGCCTTCTCCTACGAGCAGTACTTC
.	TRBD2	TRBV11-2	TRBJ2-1	CASSPLVAGGPWDEQFF	TGTGCCAGCAGCCCGCTAGTAGCGGGAGGCCCTTGGGATGAGCAGTTCTTC
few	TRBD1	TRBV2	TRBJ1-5	CASSEGQGIQPQHF	TGTGCCAGCAGTGAAGGACAGGGGATTCAGCCCCAGCATTTT
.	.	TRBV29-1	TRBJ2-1	CSVKDMSSYNEQFF	TGCAGCGTTAAAGACATGAGCTCCTACAATGAGCAGTTCTTC
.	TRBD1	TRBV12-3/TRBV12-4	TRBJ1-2	CASSLNRGGGYTF	TGTGCCAGCAGTTTAAACAGGGGCGGTGGCTACACCTTC
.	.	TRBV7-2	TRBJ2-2	CASSFQTGELFF	TGTGCCAGCAGCTTCCAAACCGGGGAGCTGTTTTTT
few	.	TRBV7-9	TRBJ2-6	CASPRRAGANVLTF	TGTGCCAGCCCCCGCCGCGCCGGGGCCAACGTCCTGACTTTC
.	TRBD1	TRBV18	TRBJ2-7	CASSLGQGAYYEQYF	TGTGCCAGCTCACTAGGACAGGGGGCCTACTACGAGCAGTACTTC
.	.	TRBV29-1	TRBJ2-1	CSVGQGQWDEQFF	TGCAGCGTTGGTCAGGGGCAGTGGGATGAGCAGTTCTTC
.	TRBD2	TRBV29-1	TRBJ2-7	CSVGRAGGPNEQYF	TGCAGCGTTGGCCGAGCGGGAGGGCCTAACGAGCAGTACTTC
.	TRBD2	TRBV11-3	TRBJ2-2	CASSFSGAGELFF	TGTGCCAGCAGCTTTAGCGGGGCCGGGGAGCTGTTTTTT
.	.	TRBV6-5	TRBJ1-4	CASSSHRDRGEKLFF	TGTGCCAGCAGTTCCCACAGGGATCGGGGTGAAAAACTGTTTTTT
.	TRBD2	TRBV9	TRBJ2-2	CASSISSGGASYTGELFF	TGTGCCAGCAGCATTTCTAGCGGGGGGGCCTCGTACACCGGGGAGCTGTTTTTT
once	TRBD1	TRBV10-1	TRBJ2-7	CASSESRGTEVYEQYF	TGCGCCAGCAGTGAGTCCAGGGGGACAGAAGTATACGAGCAGTACTTC
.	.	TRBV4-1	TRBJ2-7	CASSLNGVGEQYF	TGCGCCAGCAGCCTCAACGGGGTAGGCGAGCAGTACTTC
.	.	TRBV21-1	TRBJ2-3	CASTEDRAADTQYF	TGTGCCAGCACCGAGGACAGGGCCGCAGATACGCAGTATTTT
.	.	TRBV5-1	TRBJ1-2	CASSLATDGYTF	TGCGCCAGCAGCTTGGCAACGGATGGCTACACCTTC